This TCR beta chain stems from a study of T cells after posttransplantation cyclophosphamide. General study points: Donor CD8+ memory clones often dominated recipient blood repertoires at later times. Skin or GI-infiltrating T cells shared few TRB sequences with blood. Recipient CMV seropositivity and CMV reactivation strongly tracked TRB clonality.

Profiling relied on immunoSEQ multiplex PCR, and the TCRdb table lists in-frame clones only, not all of them. The profile shows 15,000 or so clones, more than 60% of them singletons. V gave up 5 bases and J gave up 5 bases; unmatched junction bases: 6. Germline assignment: CDR1 MNHEY and CDR2 SMNVEV (reference sequence). The CDR3 extends over 14 amino acids. Busulfan-fludarabine conditioning, marrow transplant, and cyclophosphamide on days +3 and +4 were administered. On this clone: The antigen is unknown. Other DNA sequences in the same sample also yield this CDR3.

The sequence came from a female patient between 40 and 55 years old who received an allogeneic stem cell transplant from a related donor, was CMV-positive, and had no GVHD. The graft donor may be the source of some T cells. V gene TRBV27 combines with J gene TRBJ2-5; 9 bases agree with TRBD1. The sequencing here drew on CD8+ T cells sorted from PBMCs, taken 1,700 to 2,000 days after a stem cell transplant with posttransplant cyclophosphamide. The CDR3 coding sequence is TGTGCCAGCAGTCTGGGACAGGGAGGGGAGACCCAGTACTTC. Protein: CASSLGQGGETQYF.